These 22 T cell receptor beta chains were all obtained from the same sample, sequenced in a study of blood T cell repertoires in COVID-19. Only in-frame clones appear in the TCRdb table, and some are missing; sequencing was by immunoSEQ multiplex PCR. The repertoire holds about 68,000 clones, with 80% to 90% as singletons. The sample taken for sequencing was peripheral blood. These receptors were taken from a man aged 50 to 59 with acute or convalescent COVID-19.

This chain connects TRBV19 to TRBJ1-6; a weak D match, TRBD1 (6 bases). Germline V CDR1 and CDR2: LNHDA, SQIVND (reference sequence). The ends were cut back, 1 base at V and 9 bases at J, with 10 bases in the middle. CDR3 length: 14 residues. The CDR3 protein is CASSIGGGGSPLHF. CDR3 bases: TGTGCCAGTAGTATAGGAGGGGGTGGTTCACCCCTCCACTTT.

The chain is built from TRBV28 and TRBJ1-2; 9 positions agree with TRBD1. After removal of 8 bases from V and 4 bases from J, the junction contained 11 bases not matched to a gene. Germline lookup yields CDR1 MDHEN and CDR2 SYDVKM. The CDR3 totals 15 residues. CDR3 sequence (DNA): TGTGCCAGCTGCACCGGGACAGGGCCGACCTATGGCTACACCTTC. This codes for CASCTGTGPTYGYTF.

The rearrangement joins TRBV2 to TRBJ1-6; D uncertain. Germline V gene lookup returns CDR1 SNHLY and CDR2 FYNNEI. V lost 7 bases and J lost 4, with 14 bases in between. The CDR3 is 15 residues long. CDR3 nucleotide sequence: TGTGCCAGCACCGACCGTGGGGAGTATAATTCACCCCTCCACTTT. Translating gives CASTDRGEYNSPLHF.

The chain joins TRBV7-2 to TRBJ1-4; D is possibly TRBD1 (5 bases). This CDR3 region has 15 residues. Between the trimmed V and J ends, which lost 0 bases and 7 bases, there was a span of 12 bases. Germline loops: CDR1 SGHTA, CDR2 FQGNSA. This CDR3 is CASSLAQGGVEKLFF. The CDR3 nucleotides are TGTGCCAGCAGCTTAGCCCAGGGAGGCGTTGAAAAACTGTTTTTT.

The chain links TRBV2 to TRBJ2-1, with 11 positions matching TRBD2. The germline V gene has CDR1 SNHLY and CDR2 FYNNEI. The CDR3 has 13 residues. V shed 8 bases and J 5 bases; nucleotides not matched to a gene: 2. The CDR3 here is CASGTSGDNEQFF. CDR3 nucleotide sequence: TGTGCCAGCGGGACTAGCGGCGACAATGAGCAGTTCTTC.

The V call is TRBV7-2, the J call TRBJ1-2, with 7 bases fitting TRBD1. This CDR3 is 15 amino acids long. Looked up from germline, CDR1 is SGHTA and CDR2 is FQGNSA. V lost 5 bases and J lost 8; bases outside the gene matches: 14. The CDR3 region is CASSPHQEGAMGYTF. The DNA for the CDR3 is TGTGCCAGCAGCCCGCATCAGGAGGGGGCAATGGGCTACACCTTC.

V usage is TRBV5-1 and J usage is TRBJ2-1, with D perhaps TRBD2 (5 bases). The CDR3 contains 16 residues. Germline V lookup: CDR1 SGHRS, CDR2 YFSETQ. V gave up 4 bases and J gave up 8 bases, with 22 bases separating them. CDR3: CASSPPTSSIADEQFF. DNA of the CDR3: TGCGCCAGCAGCCCACCAACTAGTAGCATAGCCGATGAGCAGTTCTTC. Full variable domain (outside the CDR3, taken from reference TRBV5-1 and TRBJ2-1): KAGVTQTPRYLIKTRGQQVTLSCSPISGHRSVSWYQQTPGQGLQFLFEYFSETQRNKGNFPGRFSGRQFSNSRSEMNVSTLELGDSALYLCASSPPTSSIADEQFFGPGTRLTVL.

CDR3 residues: CASSDLADTEAFF. DNA for the CDR3: TGTGCCAGCAGTGATCTCGCGGACACTGAAGCTTTCTTT. The genes are TRBV3-1 (or the pseudogene TRBV3-2) and TRBJ1-1; no clear D. The CDR3 covers 13 residues. Trimming cost V 6 bases and J 3 bases, with 11 bases left between them. The germline V gene has CDR1 LGHDT and CDR2 YNNKEL (reference sequence).

V and J are TRBV2 and TRBJ2-7; D gene ambiguous. Germline loops: CDR1 SNHLY, CDR2 FYNNEI. This CDR3 is 16 amino acids long. V was cut by 6 bases and J by 0 bases, with 18 bases left in between. The CDR3 nucleotides are TGTGCCAGCAGGGTACTCAGCCGGGTTAGCTCCTACGAGCAGTACTTC. Translation gives CASRVLSRVSSYEQYF.

The J gene is TRBJ2-3, the V gene TRBV9; unclear D gene. The V gene's germline CDR1 is SGDLS and CDR2 YYNGEE. Trimming pared 0 bases from V and 1 base from J, leaving 12 bases between. There are 16 residues in the CDR3. CDR3 in DNA: TGTGCCAGCAGCGTAGACGTGGGCCTCGGCACAGATACGCAGTATTTT. Translated: CASSVDVGLGTDTQYF.

The V and J genes are TRBV19 and TRBJ1-1; 9 bases match TRBD1. The CDR3 consists of 13 residues. V was pared by 6 bases and J by 5 bases, with 4 bases of the junction left unmatched. The germline CDR1 and CDR2 sequences are LNHDA and SQIVND (reference sequence). The DNA for the CDR3 is TGTGCCAGTAGAAGGGACAGGGCGACTGAAGCTTTCTTT. Its translation: CASRRDRATEAFF. Complete variable domain (other parts from reference TRBV19 and TRBJ1-1): DGGITQSPKYLFRKEGQNVTLSCEQNLNHDAMYWYRQDPGQGLRLIYYSQIVNDFQKGDIAEGYSVSREKKESFPLTVTSAQKNPTAFYLCASRRDRATEAFFGQGTRLTVV.

The rearrangement uses TRBV6-6 and TRBJ1-5, with D uncertain. Between the trimmed V and J ends, which lost 6 bases and 5 bases, there was a span of 20 bases. Germline V gives CDR1 MNHNY, CDR2 SVGAGI (reference sequence). This CDR3 comprises 16 residues. CDR3 loop: CASRISEISEDQPQHF. For the CDR3, the DNA is TGTGCCAGCAGGATCTCAGAGATTTCAGAGGATCAGCCCCAGCATTTT.

This chain uses TRBV19 with TRBJ1-1, with a possible D match to TRBD1 (6 bases). Trimming left V 6 bases short and J 1 base short, with 18 bases between. From germline, CDR1 is LNHDA and CDR2 SQIVND (reference sequence). The CDR3 loop spans 16 amino acids. CDR3 DNA sequence: TGTGCCAGTAGGATCAGGGGATATAATGGGAACACTGAAGCTTTCTTT. The encoded protein is CASRIRGYNGNTEAFF.

The V gene is TRBV6-5, the J gene TRBJ1-6; unclear D gene. Trimming took 6 bases from V and 7 from J, leaving 16 bases between them. This CDR3 region has 15 residues. Looked up from germline, CDR1 is MNHEY and CDR2 is SVGAGI. Here the CDR3 reads CASSPARAGNSPLHF. CDR3 coding DNA: TGTGCCAGCAGCCCGGCGCGCGCCGGGAATTCACCCCTCCACTTT.

J is TRBJ2-1 and V is TRBV12-3 or TRBV12-4; D gene ambiguous. The germline V and J ends were trimmed by 4 bases and 8 bases, with 12 bases remaining between them. The CDR3 runs to 13 residues. The CDR3: CASSSPRGDEQFF. The CDR3 DNA is TGTGCCAGCAGTTCCCCACGAGGCGATGAGCAGTTCTTC.

The chain links TRBV3-1 (or the pseudogene TRBV3-2) to TRBJ2-1; 7 bases map to TRBD2. Germline-derived CDR1 and CDR2 are LGHDT and YNNKEL (reference sequence). With V trimmed by 2 bases and J by 7 bases, 8 bases remained unmatched. The CDR3 runs to 15 residues. This CDR3 is CASSQYAGAMNEQFF. The CDR3, as DNA: TGTGCCAGCAGCCAATATGCGGGAGCGATGAATGAGCAGTTCTTC.

The chain couples TRBV19 to TRBJ1-5; the D is unclear. This CDR3 contains 15 residues. The V gene lost 1 base and the J gene lost 3 bases, with 10 bases spanning the gap. Per the germline V gene, CDR1 is LNHDA and CDR2 is SQIVND (reference sequence). The CDR3 sequence is CASSIARANNQPQHF. CDR3 coding DNA: TGTGCCAGTAGTATAGCCCGAGCCAACAATCAGCCCCAGCATTTT.

The chain recombines TRBV5-1 with TRBJ2-7, with TRBD1 matching over 7 bases. Trimming took 1 base from V and 1 from J; bases not matched to a gene: 8. This CDR3 region has 16 residues. Per germline, CDR1 SGHRS and CDR2 YFSETQ. CDR3 nucleotide sequence: TGCGCCAGCAGCTTGCGGCCGGGACAGCTATCCTACGAGCAGTACTTC. It codes for CASSLRPGQLSYEQYF.

V usage is TRBV5-1 and J usage is TRBJ2-7; D is uncertain. This CDR3 has 15 residues. Trimming pared 0 bases from V and 3 bases from J, leaving 13 bases between. Germline lookup yields CDR1 SGHRS and CDR2 YFSETQ. CDR3 DNA: TGCGCCAGCAGCTTGGGGGCCGCATCGGTCTACGAGCAGTACTTC. Amino acid sequence: CASSLGAASVYEQYF. The entire variable domain, with the rest obtained from reference TRBV5-1 and TRBJ2-7, is as follows: KAGVTQTPRYLIKTRGQQVTLSCSPISGHRSVSWYQQTPGQGLQFLFEYFSETQRNKGNFPGRFSGRQFSNSRSEMNVSTLELGDSALYLCASSLGAASVYEQYFGPGTRLTVT.

This sequence joins TRBV5-4 and TRBJ2-2, with unresolved D. V dropped 0 bases and J dropped 7 bases, with 10 bases sitting between them. This CDR3 comprises 14 residues. CDR1 and CDR2 (germline): SGHNT, YYREEE (reference sequence). The DNA for the CDR3 is TGTGCCAGCAGCTTGGACTACCGAGGCGGGGAGCTGTTTTTT. It translates to CASSLDYRGGELFF.

The rearrangement joins TRBV2 to TRBJ1-5; TRBD1 matches at 7 bases. The length of the CDR3 is 19 residues. The junction had 18 bases not matched to a gene; V was cut back by 4 bases and J by 3 bases. Per germline, CDR1 SNHLY and CDR2 FYNNEI. CDR3 coding DNA: TGTGCCAGCAGTGGCGTTTCTAGACCCGGACAGGCATTCAATCAGCCCCAGCATTTT. It specifies CASSGVSRPGQAFNQPQHF.

The rearrangement joins TRBV7-7 to TRBJ1-1, with no clear D. CDR3 length: 13 amino acids. Germline CDR1 reads SSHAT; CDR2 reads FNYEAQ (reference sequence). V was clipped by 3 bases and J by 1 base, with 6 bases between them. CDR3 region: CASSLAQNTEAFF. The DNA of the CDR3 is TGTGCCAGCAGCTTGGCTCAGAACACTGAAGCTTTCTTT.